The TCR beta chain under discussion was sequenced for a study of blood T cell repertoires in COVID-19. Study at large: Researchers got acute and convalescent COVID-19 samples from the United States, Italy and Spain. Nucleic acid was either cDNA or gDNA, and it came from T cells, B-cell-depleted T cells, or PBMCs.

As handled by the study authors: For nucleated cells, counts were estimated from reference gene primer amplification. Generated by immunoSEQ multiplex PCR, the TCRdb table keeps only in-frame clones and is missing some. V, J and clone size were drawn from that table, and D and trimming were deduced from the DNA. The sample contains 200,000 to 300,000 clones, about 85% of which appear only once. This clone has only a few counts. This CDR3 is built from 13 residues. Per the germline V gene, CDR1 is SGHNT and CDR2 is YYREEE (reference sequence). Trimming at V came to 0 bases and at J to 8 bases, leaving 2 bases not matched to a gene.

The rearrangement uses TRBV5-4 and TRBJ1-2; TRBD1 aligns across 9 bases. The receptor comes from a man in his sixties who had recovered from COVID-19. Sequencing used peripheral blood. The CDR3 sequence: CASSLGTGVGYTF. The CDR3 bases are TGTGCCAGCAGCTTGGGGACAGGGGTCGGCTACACCTTC.